These T cell receptor beta chains were read from a single sample in a study of T cells in pancreatic ductal adenocarcinoma. Sequencing used immunoSEQ multiplex PCR; TCRdb keeps in-frame clones, though not all of them. In the table there are approximately 12,000 clones, just over 85% of which are singletons. The sequencing input was PBMCs. These receptors were taken from a human donor with pancreatic ductal adenocarcinoma. The CDR3 runs from the conserved cysteine through the conserved F or W. D genes are given only for firm matches. The size entry is marked missing in some rows and otherwise reads once, few, many or a size class.

TRBV5-1	-	TRBJ2-3	-	CASSLGGVEDTQYF	TGCGCCAGCAGCTTAGGGGGGGTGGAGGATACGCAGTATTTT
TRBV5-1	-	TRBJ2-1	-	CASSLNQGSYNEQFF	TGCGCCAGCAGCTTGAACCAGGGGTCCTACAATGAGCAGTTCTTC
TRBV7-9	TRBD1	TRBJ1-6	-	CASSSGQGRYSPLHF	TGTGCCAGCAGCTCGGGACAGGGCCGTTACTCACCCCTCCACTTT
TRBV6-5	-	TRBJ2-5	-	CASISSGTLETQYF	TGTGCCAGCATATCCTCCGGGACACTAGAGACCCAGTACTTC
TRBV7-2	TRBD2	TRBJ2-1	once	CASRFGTSGRGEQFF	TGTGCCAGCAGATTTGGGACTAGCGGGAGGGGAGAGCAGTTCTTC
TRBV7-5	-	TRBJ2-3	-	CASSPNAADTQYF	TGTGCCAGCAGCCCTAACGCGGCAGATACGCAGTATTTT
TRBV10-3	TRBD2	TRBJ2-1	-	CAIKLAGSGGYNEQFF	TGTGCCATCAAGCTGGCCGGGAGCGGGGGGTACAATGAGCAGTTCTTC
TRBV29-1	TRBD2	TRBJ2-3	-	CSAGGGGGEQYF	TGCAGCGCCGGCGGTGGCGGGGGGGAACAGTATTTT
TRBV2	-	TRBJ2-2	-	CASSAQGNTGELFF	TGTGCCAGCAGTGCCCAGGGGAACACCGGGGAGCTGTTTTTT
TRBV7-9	-	TRBJ1-1	-	CASGDEVWAFF	TGTGCCAGCGGGGATGAGGTGTGGGCTTTCTTT
TRBV7-9	-	TRBJ2-4	-	CASSLGVGETIQYF	TGTGCCAGCAGCTTAGGGGTAGGGGAGACCATTCAGTACTTC
TRBV28	TRBD2	TRBJ2-7	-	CASSLPKTSVMPTYEQYF	TGTGCCAGCAGTTTACCTAAGACTAGCGTGATGCCTACCTACGAGCAGTACTTC
TRBV7-2	TRBD2	TRBJ2-4	-	CASSEAGGPSKNIQYF	TGTGCCAGCAGCGAAGCGGGAGGGCCGAGCAAAAACATTCAGTACTTC
TRBV6-1	TRBD1	TRBJ2-7	-	CASSGGQLSYEQYF	TGTGCCAGCAGTGGGGGACAGCTCTCCTACGAGCAGTACTTC
TRBV12-5	TRBD1	TRBJ1-5	-	CASGPGQGNQPQHF	TGTGCTAGTGGCCCCGGACAGGGTAATCAGCCCCAGCATTTT
TRBV6-4	TRBD2	TRBJ2-7	-	CASSVGAGGPYEQYF	TGTGCCAGCAGTGTGGGAGCGGGAGGGCCCTACGAGCAGTACTTC
TRBV28	TRBD1	TRBJ1-4	once	CASGSRGYNEKLFF	TGTGCCAGCGGTAGCAGGGGGTATAATGAAAAACTGTTTTTT
TRBV7-2	TRBD2	TRBJ2-1	-	CASSTLSGANEQFF	TGTGCCAGCAGCACACTTAGCGGGGCGAATGAGCAGTTCTTC
TRBV28	TRBD2	TRBJ2-7	-	CASKTSGNPYEQYF	TGTGCCAGCAAGACTAGCGGAAACCCATACGAGCAGTACTTC
TRBV7-9	-	TRBJ1-2	-	CASSLQGPLDGYTF	TGTGCCAGCAGCTTACAGGGGCCCCTGGATGGCTACACCTTC
TRBV10-2	TRBD1	TRBJ1-5	-	CASRRGQGNQPQHF	TGCGCCAGCAGGAGGGGACAGGGGAATCAGCCCCAGCATTTT
TRBV10-1	TRBD2	TRBJ2-7	few	CASSDGVAGLFEQYF	TGCGCCAGCAGTGATGGGGTAGCGGGCTTGTTCGAGCAGTACTTC
TRBV7-8	-	TRBJ2-5	-	CASSPRLKETQYF	TGTGCCAGCAGCCCACGACTTAAAGAGACCCAGTACTTC
TRBV5-5	TRBD1	TRBJ1-5	-	CASSQTGAGQPQHF	TGTGCCAGCAGCCAGACAGGGGCGGGTCAGCCCCAGCATTTT
TRBV7-9	-	TRBJ2-7	once	CASSLWTADEQYF	TGTGCCAGCAGCTTATGGACAGCAGACGAGCAGTACTTC
TRBV28	TRBD2	TRBJ2-1	-	CASKTPSGGYNEQFF	TGTGCCAGCAAGACCCCCAGCGGGGGGTACAATGAGCAGTTCTTC
TRBV6-1	-	TRBJ1-1	once	CASSEYPGLNTEAFF	TGTGCCAGCAGTGAATATCCGGGGTTGAACACTGAAGCTTTCTTT
TRBV4-1	TRBD2	TRBJ2-7	-	CASSQLPGLADYEQYF	TGCGCCAGCAGCCAGTTACCGGGACTAGCGGATTACGAGCAGTACTTC
TRBV9	TRBD1	TRBJ2-5	-	CASSPWDRARETQYF	TGTGCCAGCAGCCCCTGGGACAGGGCTCGGGAGACCCAGTACTTC
TRBV7-2	TRBD1	TRBJ2-7	-	CASSLRGDRGGEQYF	TGTGCCAGCAGCTTAAGGGGGGACAGGGGTGGAGAGCAGTACTTC
TRBV30	-	TRBJ2-5	-	CAWSPWEFWDQETQYF	TGTGCCTGGAGTCCCTGGGAGTTTTGGGACCAAGAGACCCAGTACTTC
TRBV27	-	TRBJ2-3	-	CASSLRLSTDTQYF	TGTGCCAGCAGTCTCCGACTCAGCACAGATACGCAGTATTTT
TRBV7-9	TRBD1	TRBJ2-2	-	CASSLRQGVGTGELFF	TGTGCCAGCAGCTTGAGGCAGGGGGTTGGTACCGGGGAGCTGTTTTTT
TRBV7-2	-	TRBJ2-5	once	CASSPSPSGGETQYF	TGTGCCAGCAGCCCAAGCCCATCCGGTGGAGAGACCCAGTACTTC
TRBV4-2	TRBD2	TRBJ2-1	-	CASSQSNSGRGSYNEQFF	TGTGCCAGCAGCCAAAGTAATAGCGGGAGGGGCTCCTACAATGAGCAGTTCTTC
TRBV6-6	-	TRBJ1-1	-	CASREGRRNTEAFF	TGTGCCAGCCGGGAGGGGAGAAGAAACACTGAAGCTTTCTTT
TRBV7-3	TRBD2	TRBJ2-3	-	CASSSGSGRGGDTQYF	TGTGCCAGCAGCTCTGGTAGCGGGAGAGGGGGAGATACGCAGTATTTT
TRBV18	-	TRBJ1-1	-	CASSPAVGQRTEAFF	TGTGCCAGCTCACCAGCCGTGGGGCAGAGGACTGAAGCTTTCTTT
TRBV30	TRBD1	TRBJ1-4	-	CAWSTGTGDEKLFF	TGTGCCTGGAGCACCGGGACAGGGGATGAAAAACTGTTTTTT
TRBV7-9	-	TRBJ1-1	-	CASSSTIGTEAFF	TGTGCCAGCAGCTCCACGATAGGTACTGAAGCTTTCTTT
TRBV15	-	TRBJ2-3	-	CATSIPTSSETQYF	TGTGCCACCAGCATCCCTACTAGTTCGGAGACGCAGTATTTT
TRBV7-2	TRBD1	TRBJ1-2	-	CASSSGQGTGYTF	TGTGCCAGCAGCTCGGGACAGGGAACCGGCTACACCTTC
TRBV28	TRBD1	TRBJ1-1	once	CASSSSGTGGGNTEAFF	TGTGCCAGCAGTTCCTCCGGGACAGGGGGCGGGAACACTGAAGCTTTCTTT
TRBV6-6	-	TRBJ1-2	-	CASSYSEQYGYTF	TGTGCCAGCAGTTACTCGGAACAGTATGGCTACACCTTC
TRBV7-2	-	TRBJ1-1	once	CASSYFQGTTEAFF	TGTGCCAGCAGCTACTTCCAGGGAACCACTGAAGCTTTCTTT
TRBV4-2	-	TRBJ1-1	once	CASSQDPAKATEAFF	TGTGCCAGCAGCCAAGATCCGGCTAAGGCAACTGAAGCTTTCTTT
TRBV4-1	TRBD2	TRBJ2-2	few	CASSQDRGGGYTGELFF	TGCGCCAGCAGCCAAGATCGGGGGGGCGGGTACACCGGGGAGCTGTTTTTT
TRBV5-1	TRBD1	TRBJ1-6	-	CASSFGTENSPLHF	TGCGCCAGCAGTTTCGGGACAGAGAATTCACCCCTCCACTTT
TRBV7-6	TRBD2	TRBJ2-1	-	CASSPQAGGRGNEQFF	TGTGCCAGCAGCCCCCAAGCGGGAGGGAGGGGCAATGAGCAGTTCTTC
TRBV10-3	-	TRBJ1-2	-	CAISGGGYRTANGYTF	TGTGCCATCAGTGGGGGGGGGTACCGGACAGCAAATGGCTACACCTTC
TRBV6-1	TRBD1	TRBJ1-5	-	CASSSGTGGPSPQHF	TGTGCCAGCAGTTCCGGGACAGGGGGGCCTTCGCCCCAGCATTTT
TRBV2	-	TRBJ2-3	-	CASRTDETVADTQYF	TGTGCCAGCAGGACGGACGAAACGGTCGCAGATACGCAGTATTTT
TRBV7-6	TRBD2	TRBJ2-3	-	CASSLGGIGTDTQYF	TGTGCCAGCAGCTTGGGGGGGATCGGCACAGATACGCAGTATTTT
TRBV20-1	-	TRBJ2-5	-	CSASLGETQYF	TGCAGTGCTAGCCTTGGAGAGACCCAGTACTTC
TRBV18	-	TRBJ2-3	-	CASSPSRDTDTQYF	TGTGCCAGCTCACCAAGTCGGGACACAGATACGCAGTATTTT